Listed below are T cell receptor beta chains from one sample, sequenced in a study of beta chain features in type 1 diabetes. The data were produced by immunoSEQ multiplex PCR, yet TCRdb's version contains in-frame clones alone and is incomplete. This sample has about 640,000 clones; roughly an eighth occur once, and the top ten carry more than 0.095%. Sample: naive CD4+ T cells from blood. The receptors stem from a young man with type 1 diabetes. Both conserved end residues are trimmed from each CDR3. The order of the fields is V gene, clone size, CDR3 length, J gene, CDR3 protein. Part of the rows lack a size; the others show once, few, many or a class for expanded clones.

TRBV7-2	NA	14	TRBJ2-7	ASSLEPGVTFYEQY
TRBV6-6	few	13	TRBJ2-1	ASSPPNRQHNEQF
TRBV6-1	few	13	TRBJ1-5	ASSHQGTGNQPQH
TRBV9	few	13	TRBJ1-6	ASSPMMQHNSPLH
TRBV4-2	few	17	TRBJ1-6	ASSQDGYGGNAYNSPLH
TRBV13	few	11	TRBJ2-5	ASSFDRVETQY
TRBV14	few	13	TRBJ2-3	ASSWSFSETDTQY
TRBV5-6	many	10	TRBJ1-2	ASSEGGYGYT
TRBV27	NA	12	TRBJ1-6	ASSLIRRGSPLH
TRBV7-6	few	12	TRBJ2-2	ASSLRQEAGELF
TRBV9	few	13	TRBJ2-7	ASSLQGQTSYEQY
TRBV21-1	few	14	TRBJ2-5	ASSKARQGRRETQY
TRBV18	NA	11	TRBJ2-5	ASSDRVQETQY
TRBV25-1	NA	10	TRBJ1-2	ASSAPGQAYT
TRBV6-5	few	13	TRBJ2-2	ASSRTSGGTGELF
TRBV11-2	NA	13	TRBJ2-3	ASSPQPVITDTQY
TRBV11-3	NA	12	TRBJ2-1	ASSSQGSYNEQF
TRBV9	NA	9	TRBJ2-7	ASIRAYEQY
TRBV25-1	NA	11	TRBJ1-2	ASSSQGAGGDT
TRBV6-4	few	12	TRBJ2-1	ASSPMTGYNEQF
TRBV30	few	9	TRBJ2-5	AWASQETQY
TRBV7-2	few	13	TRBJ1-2	ASSLVDSPSGGYT
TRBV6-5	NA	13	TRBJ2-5	ATSRKGQVLGTQY
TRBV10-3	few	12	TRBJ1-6	AISPGQGAAPLH